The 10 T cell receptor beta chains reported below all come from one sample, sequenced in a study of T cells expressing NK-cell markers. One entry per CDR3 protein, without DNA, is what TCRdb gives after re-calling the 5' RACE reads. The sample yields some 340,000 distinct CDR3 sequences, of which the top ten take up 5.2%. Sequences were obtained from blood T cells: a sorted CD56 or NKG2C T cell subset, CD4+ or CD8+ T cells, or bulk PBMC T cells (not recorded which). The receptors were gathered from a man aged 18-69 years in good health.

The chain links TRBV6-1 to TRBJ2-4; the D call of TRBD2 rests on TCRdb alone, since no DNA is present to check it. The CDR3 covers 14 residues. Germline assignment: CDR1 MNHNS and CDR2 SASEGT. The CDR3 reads CASSENSGGGLQYF.

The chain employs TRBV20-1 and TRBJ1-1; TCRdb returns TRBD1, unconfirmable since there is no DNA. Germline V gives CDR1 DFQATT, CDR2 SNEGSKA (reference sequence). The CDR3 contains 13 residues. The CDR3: CSARGDRGLSAFF.

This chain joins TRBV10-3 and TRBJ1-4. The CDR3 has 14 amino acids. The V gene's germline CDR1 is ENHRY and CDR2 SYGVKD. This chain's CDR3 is CAIRDTTTNEKLFF.

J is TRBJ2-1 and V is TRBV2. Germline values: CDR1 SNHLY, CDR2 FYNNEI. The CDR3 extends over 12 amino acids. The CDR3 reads CASSGRNNEQFF. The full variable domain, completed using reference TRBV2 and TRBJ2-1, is EPEVTQTPSHQVTQMGQEVILRCVPISNHLYFYWYRQILGQKVEFLVSFYNNEISEKSEIFDDQFSVERPDGSNFTLKIRSTKLEDSAMYFCASSGRNNEQFFGPGTRLTVL.

CDR3 sequence reads: CASSLYEELFF. V is TRBV5-6 and J is TRBJ2-2. This CDR3 is built from 11 residues. Germline assignment: CDR1 SGHDT and CDR2 YYEEEE.

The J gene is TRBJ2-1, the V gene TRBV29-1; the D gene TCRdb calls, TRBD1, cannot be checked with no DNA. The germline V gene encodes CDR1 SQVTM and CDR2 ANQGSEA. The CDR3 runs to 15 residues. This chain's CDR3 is CSAHRGPYPYNEQFF.

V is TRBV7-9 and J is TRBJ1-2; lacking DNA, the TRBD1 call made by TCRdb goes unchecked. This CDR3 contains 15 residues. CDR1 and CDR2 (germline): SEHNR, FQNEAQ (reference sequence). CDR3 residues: CASSTIQDRNYGYTF. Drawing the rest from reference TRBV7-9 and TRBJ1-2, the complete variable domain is DTGVSQNPRHKITKRGQNVTFRCDPISEHNRLYWYRQTLGQGPEFLTYFQNEAQLEKSRLLSDRFSAERPKGSFSTLEIQRTEQGDSAMYLCASSTIQDRNYGYTFGSGTRLTVV.

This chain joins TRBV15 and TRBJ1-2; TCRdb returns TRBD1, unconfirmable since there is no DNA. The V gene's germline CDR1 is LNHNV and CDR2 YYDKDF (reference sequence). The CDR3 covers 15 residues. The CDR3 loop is CATSRDGQNLYGYTF.

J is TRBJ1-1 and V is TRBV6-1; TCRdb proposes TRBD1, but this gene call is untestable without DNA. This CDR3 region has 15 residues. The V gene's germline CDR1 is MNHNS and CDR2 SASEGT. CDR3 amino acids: CASSPPTGIRAEAFF.

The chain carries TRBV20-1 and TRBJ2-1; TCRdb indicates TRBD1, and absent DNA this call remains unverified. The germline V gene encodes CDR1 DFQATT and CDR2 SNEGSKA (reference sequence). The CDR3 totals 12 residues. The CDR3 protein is CSAETQGFEQFF.